This T cell receptor (beta chain) is drawn from a study of cytomegalovirus exposure and HLA in healthy donors. The PCR contained 60 Vbeta and 13 Jbeta primers. Per the original data handling: Unique TCR beta chains totaled some 80 million in a later count, with roughly 10 million of them shared. Generated by immunoSEQ multiplex PCR, the TCRdb table keeps only in-frame clones and is missing some. V and J calls and clone size follow that table, whereas D and trimming were derived from the DNA. The sample records 150,000 to 160,000 clones, around 68% being singletons. This clone appeared once. As yet, its antigen is unknown. The length of the CDR3 is 14 residues. The V gene lost 5 bases and the J gene lost 6 bases, with 16 bases spanning the gap. CDR1 SGHTA and CDR2 FQGNSA come from the germline V gene. General study results and limits: The authors enumerated roughly 160 TCR beta chains as linked to cytomegalovirus. Earlier analysis found most TCR beta V segments productive about 87% or about 30% of the time.

The specimen was PBMCs. V is TRBV7-2 and J is TRBJ1-2; a weak D match, TRBD1 (5 bases). This TCR was sampled from a man aged 25-45 years in good health and CMV-seronegative. The CDR3 sequence is CASSPSPRANGYTF. The CDR3 DNA reads as TGTGCCAGCAGCCCTTCCCCCAGGGCAAATGGCTACACCTTC.